The sequence of this T cell receptor (beta chain) was determined in a study of OX40 agonist ivuxolimab in advanced cancers. TCRdb's copy holds only in-frame clones and misses some; the assay was immunoSEQ multiplex PCR. Here the sample spans tens of thousands of clones, about 85% being singletons. The CDR3 is 15 amino acids. Germline CDR1 reads MNHEY; CDR2 reads SMNVEV (reference sequence). Between the trimmed V and J ends, which lost 2 bases and 7 bases, there was a span of 17 bases. The TCR comes from an adult with an advanced solid tumor such as melanoma, head and neck, liver or kidney cancer. The chain uses TRBV27 and TRBJ2-5; D call uncertain. This sample comprised CD4+ or CD8+ T cells sorted from blood, obtained in a trial of the OX40 agonist ivuxolimab. The CDR3 coding sequence is TGTGCCAGCAGTTTAGATGGTAGCCAGTATGGGACCCAGTACTTC. Protein: CASSLDGSQYGTQYF.